Listed below are T cell receptor beta chains from one sample, sequenced in a study of blood T cell repertoires in COVID-19. Assay used: immunoSEQ multiplex PCR; TCRdb lists only in-frame clones, some missing. The profile shows 150,000 or so clones, around 90% of them singletons. The sample consisted of PBMCs or T cells enriched from blood (not recorded which). The source of these receptors is a middle-aged woman who had been exposed to COVID-19. CDR3s include the opening cysteine and the closing phenylalanine or tryptophan. D genes are given only for firm matches. Some rows mark clone size as missing; the rest say once, few, many or name a class of expanded clone.

D,size,J,V,DNA,CDR3
TRBD1,NA,TRBJ1-1,TRBV3-1/TRBV3-2,TGTGCCAGCAGCCAGGGACAGGCCGCCGGCACTGAAGCTTTCTTT,CASSQGQAAGTEAFF
NA,NA,TRBJ1-2,TRBV27,TGTGCCAGCAGTTTTGGTCAGAACTATGGCTACACCTTC,CASSFGQNYGYTF
NA,NA,TRBJ1-4,TRBV7-9,TGTGCCAGCAGCTCCGGGAACCTAAATGAAAAACTGTTTTTT,CASSSGNLNEKLFF
TRBD2,once,TRBJ2-1,TRBV7-2,TGTGCCAGCAGCTTAGATAGCGGGAGGATTTATGAGCAGTTCTTC,CASSLDSGRIYEQFF
TRBD1,NA,TRBJ2-2,TRBV13,TGTGCCAGCAGCCCCGCCGGGACAGGGGGCATCGGGGAGCTGTTTTTT,CASSPAGTGGIGELFF
NA,once,TRBJ1-2,TRBV14,TGTGCCAGCAGCCAAGAGGTGGCAGTCTACACCTTC,CASSQEVAVYTF
TRBD1,NA,TRBJ1-6,TRBV28,TGTGCCAGCAGTTACAGGGGTCCCCTCCACTTT,CASSYRGPLHF
NA,once,TRBJ2-1,TRBV24-1,TGTGCCACCAGTTTATTCACAGGGGAGCAGTTCTTC,CATSLFTGEQFF
NA,NA,TRBJ2-1,TRBV27,TGTGCCAGCAGTTATCGGTCCTACAATGAGCAGTTCTTC,CASSYRSYNEQFF
NA,NA,TRBJ2-2,TRBV6-2/TRBV6-3,TGTGCCAGCAGTTCCGGGGGTAGCGGAACACCCACCGGGGAGCTGTTTTTT,CASSSGGSGTPTGELFF
NA,NA,TRBJ1-5,TRBV25-1,TGTGCCAGCAGTGATTTGAGGGTGTTTCTTCATCAGCCCCAGCATTTT,CASSDLRVFLHQPQHF
TRBD2,NA,TRBJ2-1,TRBV7-9,TGTGCCAGCAGCGCAAGACTAGCGGGAGACTACTCCTACAATGAGCAGTTCTTC,CASSARLAGDYSYNEQFF
NA,NA,TRBJ1-4,TRBV25-1,TGTGCCAGCAGTGAATCGGCAGGATTTAATGAAAAACTGTTTTTT,CASSESAGFNEKLFF
NA,NA,TRBJ2-7,TRBV11-2,TGTGCCAGCAGCCTACAGGGACCCCCCTACGAGCAGTACTTC,CASSLQGPPYEQYF
NA,once,TRBJ2-1,TRBV7-2,TGTGCCAGCAGCTTTAGGTCCGCGCCCCCTAGGGGGAATGAGCAGTTCTTC,CASSFRSAPPRGNEQFF
NA,NA,TRBJ1-6,TRBV7-2,TGTGCCAGCAGCCCAAGAGGAGGGGACCAAACAACCCTCCACTTT,CASSPRGGDQTTLHF
TRBD1,NA,TRBJ2-5,TRBV9,TGTGCCAGCAGCGCCCGGGACAGGGGGTGGGAGACCCAGTACTTC,CASSARDRGWETQYF
NA,NA,TRBJ2-5,TRBV5-5,TGTGCCAGCAGCTTGGGTTCCTCACTAGGGGAGACCCAGTACTTC,CASSLGSSLGETQYF
TRBD2,NA,TRBJ2-5,TRBV5-1,TGCGCCAGCAGCTTGGGGGCTAGCGGGGCCCAAGAGACCCAGTACTTC,CASSLGASGAQETQYF
TRBD1,NA,TRBJ2-3,TRBV5-1,TGCGCCAGCGGACGTGACGGACAGGGGACAGATACGCAGTATTTT,CASGRDGQGTDTQYF
NA,NA,TRBJ1-2,TRBV19,TGTGCCAGTAGTGCGACCGTCACAGGGGGCTACACCTTC,CASSATVTGGYTF
NA,NA,TRBJ1-6,TRBV6-5,TGTGCCACGCGGATTGGCTCCTATAATTCACCCCTCCACTTT,CATRIGSYNSPLHF
NA,NA,TRBJ1-6,TRBV18,TGTGCCAGCTCAATAGCCGAGACAGATAATTCACCCCTCCACTTT,CASSIAETDNSPLHF
NA,NA,TRBJ1-2,TRBV7-2,TGTGCCAGCAGCTTAGTTATTATACAGGGAGAGTATGGCTACACCTTC,CASSLVIIQGEYGYTF
NA,NA,TRBJ2-2,TRBV19,TGTGCCAGTAGCGCGCCGGGACTTAACACCGGGGAGCTGTTTTTT,CASSAPGLNTGELFF
TRBD2,NA,TRBJ2-4,TRBV19,TGTGCCACCACCCTCGGGGGGCTGGATTTCACTAGCGGGAGGAACATTCAGTACTTC,CATTLGGLDFTSGRNIQYF
NA,NA,TRBJ1-1,TRBV18,TGTGCCAGCTCACAGCTCATCAGTGGGAGTGGGAATGAAGCTTTCTTT,CASSQLISGSGNEAFF
NA,once,TRBJ2-2,TRBV5-1,TGCGCCAGCAGCTTTAAGACTGAGAACACCGGGGAGCTGTTTTTT,CASSFKTENTGELFF
TRBD1,NA,TRBJ1-2,TRBV3-1/TRBV3-2,TGTGCCAGCAGCCCTCTTGCAGGGGGCCATGGCTACACCTTC,CASSPLAGGHGYTF
NA,NA,TRBJ1-1,TRBV12-3/TRBV12-4,TGTGCCAGCGGGAGGGGGGACACTGAAGCTTTCTTT,CASGRGDTEAFF
NA,NA,TRBJ1-5,TRBV28,TGTGCCAGCAGTTTATGGGGGGGAGGCGGCAATCAGCCCCAGCATTTT,CASSLWGGGGNQPQHF
NA,NA,TRBJ1-1,TRBV27,TGTGCCAGCAGTTTGGCAGGGCGGTTAGTCGACGAAGCTTTCTTT,CASSLAGRLVDEAFF
TRBD2,NA,TRBJ2-2,TRBV6-5,TGTGCCAGCAGTTACTCGACTAGCCCCGGGGAGCTGTTTTTT,CASSYSTSPGELFF
NA,NA,TRBJ1-1,TRBV7-9,TGTGCCAGCAGCCCCCGTGACAGGAGCACTGAAGCTTTCTTT,CASSPRDRSTEAFF
TRBD1,NA,TRBJ1-3,TRBV5-4,TGTGCCAGCAGCTTGGCTCAGGGGGCTGGTATAGGAAACACCATATATTTT,CASSLAQGAGIGNTIYF
NA,NA,TRBJ1-6,TRBV5-4,TGTGCCAGCAGCTTGACAGGGTATTCACCCCTCCACTTT,CASSLTGYSPLHF
NA,NA,TRBJ2-3,TRBV20-1,TGCAGTGCTAGTCCACTAGTAGGTACGCAGTATTTT,CSASPLVGTQYF
TRBD1,NA,TRBJ2-5,TRBV19,TGTGCCAGTACCCCCAGGGGGAGATGGGAGACCCAGTACTTC,CASTPRGRWETQYF
NA,NA,TRBJ1-5,TRBV19,TGTGCCAGTAGTATAGACCCTATGCGGAGGCTACATCAGCCCCAGCATTTT,CASSIDPMRRLHQPQHF
TRBD1,NA,TRBJ1-2,TRBV5-4,TGTGCCAGCAGCGACTATGGCAGGGGGAGAGGCTACACCTTC,CASSDYGRGRGYTF
TRBD2,NA,TRBJ2-1,TRBV5-6,TGTGCCAGCAGCTGGGACCTTAGCGGGGGCTACAATGAGCAGTTCTTC,CASSWDLSGGYNEQFF
TRBD2,NA,TRBJ2-7,TRBV6-2/TRBV6-3,TGTGCCAGCAGCCGGACTAGCGGACCTACCCATTACGAGCAGTACTTC,CASSRTSGPTHYEQYF
NA,few,TRBJ2-7,TRBV10-3,TGTGCCACCGGGACGGGAGACAACTTGAGCTACGAGCAGTACTTC,CATGTGDNLSYEQYF
NA,NA,TRBJ2-2,TRBV9,TGTGCCAGCAGCGTAAGATGGGGGGACACCGGGGAGCTGTTTTTT,CASSVRWGDTGELFF
NA,NA,TRBJ1-1,TRBV11-2,TGTGCCAGCAGCTTAGGGGGGCGGATTAGTGAAGCTTTCTTT,CASSLGGRISEAFF
NA,NA,TRBJ2-5,TRBV28,TGTGCCAGCAGGGGACAAAAAGAGACCCAGTACTTC,CASRGQKETQYF
NA,once,TRBJ2-1,TRBV27,TGTGCCAGCAGAAGCCAGGGTCCACCTTACAATGAGCAGTTCTTC,CASRSQGPPYNEQFF
NA,NA,TRBJ2-2,TRBV7-3,TGTGCCAGCAGCTTATCGGTGGCCGGGGAGCTGTTTTTT,CASSLSVAGELFF
TRBD1,NA,TRBJ2-1,TRBV7-3,TGTGCCAGCAGCTTAAAGGCAGGGGGCGTCTACAATGAGCAGTTCTTC,CASSLKAGGVYNEQFF
TRBD2,NA,TRBJ2-3,TRBV5-1,TGCGCCAGCAGCACCAAGCTAGCGGCCATTCGCACAGATACGCAGTATTTT,CASSTKLAAIRTDTQYF
TRBD1,few,TRBJ1-4,TRBV5-1,TGCGCCAGCAGCTCCCGGACAGGGTCGGGTGAAAAACTGTTTTTT,CASSSRTGSGEKLFF
NA,NA,TRBJ1-1,TRBV12-5,TGTGCTAGTGGTTTGTCATTGACGGGTCCGGGCACTGAAGCTTTCTTT,CASGLSLTGPGTEAFF
NA,few,TRBJ1-1,TRBV9,TGTGCCAGCAGCGCGAGATTGAACACTGAAGCTTTCTTT,CASSARLNTEAFF
NA,NA,TRBJ1-2,TRBV19,TGTGCCAGTAGTATAGACACAGGCGGGACTGCCTATGGCTACACCTTC,CASSIDTGGTAYGYTF
TRBD2,NA,TRBJ2-7,TRBV13,TGTGCCAGCACCCACGCTAGCGGGGGTCCTGAGCAGTACTTC,CASTHASGGPEQYF